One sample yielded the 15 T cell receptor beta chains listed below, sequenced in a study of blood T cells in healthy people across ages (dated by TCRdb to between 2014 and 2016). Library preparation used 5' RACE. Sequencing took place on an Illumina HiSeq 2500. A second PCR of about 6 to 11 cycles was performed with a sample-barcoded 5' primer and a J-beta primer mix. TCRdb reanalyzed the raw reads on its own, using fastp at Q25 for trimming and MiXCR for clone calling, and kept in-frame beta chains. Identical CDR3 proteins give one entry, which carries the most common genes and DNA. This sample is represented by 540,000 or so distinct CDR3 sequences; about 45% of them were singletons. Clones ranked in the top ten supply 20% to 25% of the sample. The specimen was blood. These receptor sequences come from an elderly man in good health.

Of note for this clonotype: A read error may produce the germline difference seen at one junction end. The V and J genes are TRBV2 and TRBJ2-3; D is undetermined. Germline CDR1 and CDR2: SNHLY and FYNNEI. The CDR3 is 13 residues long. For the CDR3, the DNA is TGTACCAGCAGCCTTTACATGGAAGATACGCAGTATTTT. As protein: CTSSLYMEDTQYF.

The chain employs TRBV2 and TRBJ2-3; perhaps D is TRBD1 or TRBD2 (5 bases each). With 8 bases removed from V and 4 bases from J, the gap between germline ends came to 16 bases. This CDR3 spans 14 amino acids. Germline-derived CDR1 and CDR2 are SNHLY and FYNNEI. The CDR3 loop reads CASLLGGSADTQYF. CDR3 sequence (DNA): TGTGCCAGCCTCCTTGGGGGTTCAGCAGATACGCAGTATTTT.

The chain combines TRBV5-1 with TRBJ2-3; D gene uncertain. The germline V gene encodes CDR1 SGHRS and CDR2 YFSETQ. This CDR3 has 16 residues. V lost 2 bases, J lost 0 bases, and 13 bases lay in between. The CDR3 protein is CASSFEYSTSTDTQYF. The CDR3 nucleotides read TGCGCCAGCAGCTTCGAATACAGCACTAGCACAGATACGCAGTATTTT.

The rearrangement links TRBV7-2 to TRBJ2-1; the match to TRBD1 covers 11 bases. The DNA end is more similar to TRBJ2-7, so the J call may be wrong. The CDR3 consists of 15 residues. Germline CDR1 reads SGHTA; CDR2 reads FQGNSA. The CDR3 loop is CASSFGQGALNEQYF. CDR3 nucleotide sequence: TGTGCCAGCAGCTTTGGACAGGGGGCCCTCAATGAGCAGTACTTC.

The CDR3 bases are TGTGCCAGCAGCTTCTCGGCAGACCACCTCCAGTACTTC. Its translation: CASSFSADHLQYF. This chain connects TRBV7-9 to TRBJ2-5, with D hard to call. There are 13 residues in the CDR3. V lost 3 bases to trimming and J lost 10 bases, with 15 bases between them. Per germline, CDR1 SEHNR and CDR2 FQNEAQ (reference sequence).

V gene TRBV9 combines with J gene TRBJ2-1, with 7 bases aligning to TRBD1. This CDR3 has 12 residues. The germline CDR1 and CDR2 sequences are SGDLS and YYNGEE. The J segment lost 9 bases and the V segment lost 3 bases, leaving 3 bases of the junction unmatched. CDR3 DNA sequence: TGTGCCAGCAGCGCAAACAGGGGTGAGCAGTTCTTC. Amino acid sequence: CASSANRGEQFF.

CDR3 DNA: TGCAGGACCTCGGGGATTCTTCGCCTGGAAGCTTTCTTT. Its protein is CRTSGILRLEAFF. The chain combines TRBV20-1 with TRBJ1-1; no firm D call. Germline CDR1 reads DFQATT; CDR2 reads SNEGSKA (reference sequence). The CDR3 is made up of 13 amino acids.

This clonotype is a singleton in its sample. In DNA, the CDR3 is TGCAGTGCTAGAGACCCGATCGGAGGACAGCCCCAGCATTTT. It yields the protein CSARDPIGGQPQHF. The rearrangement links TRBV20-1 to TRBJ1-5; D gene ambiguous. V lost 0 bases to trimming and J lost 7 bases, with 13 bases between them. CDR1 is DFQATT, CDR2 SNEGSKA, per germline (reference sequence). This CDR3 is 14 amino acids long.

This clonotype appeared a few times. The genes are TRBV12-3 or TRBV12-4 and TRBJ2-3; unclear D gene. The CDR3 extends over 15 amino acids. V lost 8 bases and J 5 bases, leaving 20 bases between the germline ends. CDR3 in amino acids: CASVRQALVGDTQYF. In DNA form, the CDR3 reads TGTGCCAGCGTGAGGCAGGCCCTCGTAGGAGATACGCAGTATTTT.

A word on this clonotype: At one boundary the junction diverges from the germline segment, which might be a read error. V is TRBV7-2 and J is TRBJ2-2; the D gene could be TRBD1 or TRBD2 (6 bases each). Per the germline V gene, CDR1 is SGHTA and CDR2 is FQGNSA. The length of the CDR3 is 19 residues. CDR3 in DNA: TGTGCCAACAGCTTATCTCCTCCCGTAGGGGGGCGTCAAACCGGGGAGCTGTTTTTT. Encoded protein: CANSLSPPVGGRQTGELFF.

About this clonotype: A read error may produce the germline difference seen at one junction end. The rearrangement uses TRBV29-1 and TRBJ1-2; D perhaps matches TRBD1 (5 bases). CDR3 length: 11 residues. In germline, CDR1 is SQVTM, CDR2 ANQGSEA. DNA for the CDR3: TGCAGCGGTGAAAGTGGGGCTGGCTACACCTTC. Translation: CSGESGAGYTF.

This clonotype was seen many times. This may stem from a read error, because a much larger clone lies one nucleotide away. The CDR3 here is CASREDWSSYNEQYF. Written as DNA, the CDR3 is TGTGCCAGCAGAGAGGACTGGAGCTCCTACAATGAGCAGTACTTC. The chain joins TRBV27 to TRBJ2-1; a possible D gene is TRBD2 (5 bases). Matching the DNA end better, TRBJ2-7 makes the J call doubtful. Per the germline V gene, CDR1 is MNHEY and CDR2 is SMNVEV (reference sequence). The CDR3 has 15 residues.

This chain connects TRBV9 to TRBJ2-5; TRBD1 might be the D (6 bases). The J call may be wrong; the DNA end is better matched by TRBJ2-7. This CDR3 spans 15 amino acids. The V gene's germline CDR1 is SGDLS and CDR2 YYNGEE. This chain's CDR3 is CASSVAGTSQYEQYF. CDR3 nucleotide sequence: TGTGCCAGCAGCGTAGCAGGGACATCCCAATACGAGCAGTACTTC.

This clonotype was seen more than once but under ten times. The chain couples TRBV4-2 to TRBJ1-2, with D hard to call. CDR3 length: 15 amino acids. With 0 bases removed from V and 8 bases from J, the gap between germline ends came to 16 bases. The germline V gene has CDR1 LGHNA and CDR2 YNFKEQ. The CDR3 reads CASSQDQQDLGGYTF. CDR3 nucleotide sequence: TGTGCCAGCAGCCAAGATCAGCAGGATTTGGGGGGCTACACCTTC.

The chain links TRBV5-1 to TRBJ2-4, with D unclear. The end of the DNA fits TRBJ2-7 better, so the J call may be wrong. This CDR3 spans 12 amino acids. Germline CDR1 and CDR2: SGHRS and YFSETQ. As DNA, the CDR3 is TGCGCCAGCAGACGGGTGGGCTACGAGCAGTACTTC. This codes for CASRRVGYEQYF.